This T cell receptor (beta chain) was documented in a study of blood T cell repertoires in COVID-19. The overall study: PBMCs, B-cell-depleted T cells, or T cells provided the cDNA or gDNA that made up the material.

Germline V gene lookup returns CDR1 WNHNN and CDR2 SYGVQD (reference sequence). The CDR3 spans 13 residues. Trimming removed 3 bases from V and 0 bases from J, with 6 bases in between. As handled by the study authors: Reference gene primer amplification in the assay estimated nucleated cell counts. Data came from immunoSEQ multiplex PCR; TCRdb stores just in-frame clones and leaves some out. V, J and clone size derive from that table, while D and trimming were established from the DNA sequence. The data hold roughly 280,000 clones, with around 90% observed a single time. The study drew participants aged 18 to 89 years from roughly 25 US areas. Cohort allocation depended upon clinical history that participants reported.

The sequence was collected from a woman in her 30s with acute COVID-19. V gene TRBV10-1 combines with J gene TRBJ2-7, with a possible D match to TRBD1 (5 bases). What was sequenced was PBMCs or T cells enriched from blood (not recorded which). CDR3 sequence: CASSEGHSYEQYF. The CDR3, as DNA: TGCGCCAGCAGTGAAGGACACTCCTACGAGCAGTACTTC.